These 3 T cell receptor beta chains share one sample of origin, sequenced in a study of T cell repertoires in cytomegalovirus infection. No antigen is known for these receptors. TCRdb independently ran MiXCR on the reads; one entry per CDR3 protein. The sample yields some 480,000 distinct CDR3 sequences, roughly a third seen once. The sample consisted of cultured PBMCs, taken from culture after CMV antigen stimulation. The receptors come from a human donor in good health (CMV status not recorded). Some clones in this sample may be carry-over from other donors' samples.

This clonotype turned up a few times. The CDR3 coding sequence is TGTGCCAGCAGCTATACAGACACTGAAGCTTTCTTT. Protein product: CASSYTDTEAFF. The chain joins TRBV6-1 to TRBJ1-1; D remains ambiguous. Trimming shortened V by 6 bases and J by 3 bases, and 8 bases separated the two germline ends. This CDR3 has 12 residues. CDR1 MNHNS and CDR2 SASEGT come from the germline V gene.

The gene calls are TRBV11-2 and TRBJ2-5; possible D gene TRBD1, 5 bases. V was pared by 0 bases and J by 12 bases, with 11 bases between. The germline gives CDR1 SGHAT, CDR2 FQNNGV. CDR3 length equals 12 residues. CDR3 in DNA: TGTGCCAGCAGCTTAGATATAGCAGGGAAGTACTTC. It specifies CASSLDIAGKYF.

In its sample, this clonotype was seen once. The gene calls are TRBV11-3 and TRBJ2-1, with TRBD2 identical over 11 bases. V lost 7 bases, J lost 5 bases, and 7 bases stayed unmatched. The germline CDR1 and CDR2 sequences are SGHNT and YENEEA. The CDR3 has 15 amino acids. DNA of the CDR3: TGTGCCAGCACTCAACCGGGACTAGCGGACAATGAGCAGTTCTTC. This gives the protein CASTQPGLADNEQFF.